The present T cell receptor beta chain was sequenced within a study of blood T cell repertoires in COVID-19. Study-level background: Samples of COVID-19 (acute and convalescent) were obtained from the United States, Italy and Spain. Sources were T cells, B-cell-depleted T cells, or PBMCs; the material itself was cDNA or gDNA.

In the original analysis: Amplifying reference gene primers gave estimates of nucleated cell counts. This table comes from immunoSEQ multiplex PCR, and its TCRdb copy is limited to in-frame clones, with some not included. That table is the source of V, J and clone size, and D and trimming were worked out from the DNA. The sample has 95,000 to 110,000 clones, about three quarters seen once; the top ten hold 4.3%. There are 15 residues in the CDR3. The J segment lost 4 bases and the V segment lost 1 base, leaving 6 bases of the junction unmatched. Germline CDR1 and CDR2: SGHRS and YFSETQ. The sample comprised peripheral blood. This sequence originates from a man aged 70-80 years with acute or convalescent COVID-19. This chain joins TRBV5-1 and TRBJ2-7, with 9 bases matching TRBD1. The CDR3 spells CASSLTGTGLYEQYF. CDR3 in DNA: TGCGCCAGCAGCTTGACCGGGACAGGGTTATACGAGCAGTACTTC.